Following are 32 T cell receptor beta chains from one sample sequenced in a study of cytomegalovirus exposure and HLA in healthy donors. A multiplex PCR was run with 60 Vbeta primers and 13 Jbeta primers. The table came from immunoSEQ multiplex PCR; TCRdb's copy has only in-frame clones and leaves some out. The sample contains roughly 69,000 clones, 65% to 70% of which appear only once. Sequencing was done on a sample of PBMCs. The source is a male donor in good health and CMV-seropositive.

This clone came up once. J is TRBJ2-5 and V is TRBV2; TRBD2 agrees at 10 bases. CDR3 length equals 17 residues. V lost 8 bases and J lost 4; bases outside the gene matches: 16. The germline CDR1 and CDR2 sequences are SNHLY and FYNNEI. CDR3: CASSRGPSGSSRETQYF. CDR3 sequence (DNA): TGTGCCAGCTCCCGGGGGCCTAGCGGGAGTTCTCGAGAGACCCAGTACTTC. The whole variable domain, remainder taken from reference TRBV2 and TRBJ2-5, is EPEVTQTPSHQVTQMGQEVILRCVPISNHLYFYWYRQILGQKVEFLVSFYNNEISEKSEIFDDQFSVERPDGSNFTLKIRSTKLEDSAMYFCASSRGPSGSSRETQYFGPGTRLLVL.

V is TRBV4-1 and J is TRBJ1-4; 7 bases fit TRBD1. The CDR3 contains 13 residues. The germline CDR1 and CDR2 sequences are MGHRA and YSYEKL. V shed 7 bases and J 8 bases; nucleotides not matched to a gene: 7. The DNA of the CDR3 is TGCGCCAGCACACGACAGGGAGAGGAAAAACTGTTTTTT. Its translation is CASTRQGEEKLFF.

The chain links TRBV4-2 to TRBJ2-7; 7 positions agree with TRBD1. CDR3 size: 14 residues. With V trimmed by 0 bases and J by 4 bases, 3 bases remained unmatched. From germline, CDR1 is LGHNA and CDR2 YNFKEQ. CDR3 sequence: CASSQETRGYEQYF. The CDR3 DNA sequence: TGTGCCAGCAGCCAAGAAACCAGGGGGTACGAGCAGTACTTC.

This clone was counted only a few times. The chain combines TRBV7-2 with TRBJ2-2, with TRBD1 as a possible D gene (5 bases). Per germline, CDR1 SGHTA and CDR2 FQGNSA. The CDR3 sequence is 15 residues long. Deletions cut 2 bases from V and 3 bases from J, with 10 bases between. CDR3 residues: CASSLWTTDTGELFF. In DNA, the CDR3 is TGTGCCAGCAGCTTATGGACAACCGACACCGGGGAGCTGTTTTTT.

This clone appeared a few times. The genes are TRBV7-9 and TRBJ1-3, with TRBD1 identical over 7 bases. This CDR3 comprises 15 residues. Losses at the gene ends were 5 bases for V and 0 bases for J; bases not matched to a gene: 4. Per the germline V gene, CDR1 is SEHNR and CDR2 is FQNEAQ (reference sequence). The CDR3, as DNA: TGTGCCAGCAGCCAGGGGGATCTCTCTGGAAACACCATATATTTT. This encodes CASSQGDLSGNTIYF.

The CDR3 DNA reads TGCAGCGTTGTACAGGGGTCTGGAAACACCATATATTTT. Encoded protein: CSVVQGSGNTIYF. The chain joins TRBV29-1 to TRBJ1-3; TRBD1 matches 7 bases. V lost 4 bases and J lost 1; bases outside the gene matches: 1. This CDR3 comprises 13 residues. CDR1 is SQVTM, CDR2 ANQGSEA, per germline.

This chain connects TRBV4-2 to TRBJ2-7; perhaps TRBD1 as D (5 bases). Germline CDR1 reads LGHNA; CDR2 reads YNFKEQ. The CDR3 consists of 14 residues. The germline V and J ends were trimmed by 1 base and 3 bases, with 10 bases remaining between them. The CDR3 nucleotides read TGTGCCAGCAGCCAAGCGCAGGGCGGCTACGAGCAGTACTTC. Amino acid sequence: CASSQAQGGYEQYF.

This chain links TRBV27 with TRBJ1-4, with D uncertain. V shed 0 bases and J shed 8 bases, with 13 bases lying between them. This CDR3 spans 15 amino acids. Germline V gene sequence: CDR1 MNHEY, CDR2 SMNVEV (reference sequence). CDR3 bases: TGTGCCAGCAGTTTATCCCCAGGATTAGAGGAAAAACTGTTTTTT. It yields the protein CASSLSPGLEEKLFF.

The V gene is TRBV15, the J gene TRBJ2-5, with 9 bases lining up with TRBD1. The CDR3 contains 16 residues. Germline assignment: CDR1 LNHNV and CDR2 YYDKDF (reference sequence). V shed 3 bases, J shed 4 bases, and the junction held 9 bases outside the gene matches. The chain's CDR3 is CATSRGRTGEGETQYF. In DNA form, the CDR3 reads TGTGCCACCAGCAGGGGCCGGACAGGGGAAGGAGAGACCCAGTACTTC.

The genes are TRBV30 and TRBJ1-4, with unresolved D. This CDR3 spans 12 amino acids. Trimming cost V 5 bases and J 10 bases, with 14 bases left between them. Germline V gene sequence: CDR1 GTSNPN, CDR2 SVGIG (reference sequence). The CDR3 sequence is CAWSSKEGKLFF. CDR3 bases: TGTGCCTGGTCGAGCAAGGAGGGAAAACTGTTTTTT.

J is TRBJ1-5 and V is TRBV2; 9 bases agree with TRBD1. V trimming: 8 bases; J trimming: 5 bases; junction bases outside the gene matches: 7. The CDR3 runs to 14 residues. CDR1 is SNHLY and CDR2 is FYNNEI in the germline V gene. CDR3 sequence: CASGPDRGDQPQHF. The CDR3 DNA reads as TGTGCCAGCGGACCCGACAGGGGGGATCAGCCCCAGCATTTT.

This clone appeared once. One junction end does not reproduce the germline sequence, and a read error may be involved. The rearrangement joins TRBV5-4 to TRBJ2-1; 8 nucleotides align to TRBD2. The germline CDR1 and CDR2 sequences are SGHNT and YYREEE (reference sequence). This CDR3 spans 13 amino acids. The CDR3, as DNA: TGTGCCAGCAGACCACCGGGACTAGTATTGGAGCTCTTC. Translated: CASRPPGLVLELF.

Points on this clone: A read error may produce the germline difference seen at one junction end. The CDR3 nucleotides read TGCACCAGCAGCCAAGTTCTTCCCCCTTGGCCTAGCGGGGGGACCTTCCAAGAGACCCAGTACTTC. This translates into CTSSQVLPPWPSGGTFQETQYF. The chain uses TRBV4-3 and TRBJ2-5, with 11 bases lining up with TRBD2. The CDR3 covers 22 residues. Germline lookup yields CDR1 LGHNA and CDR2 YSLEER.

The chain recombines TRBV7-8 with TRBJ1-2; D might be TRBD1 (5 bases). With 5 bases removed from V and 5 bases from J, the gap between germline ends came to 9 bases. The CDR3 runs to 12 residues. Germline lookup yields CDR1 SGHVS and CDR2 FQNEAQ. The CDR3 protein is CASSPPGYGYTF. CDR3 nucleotide sequence: TGTGCCAGCAGCCCCCCAGGGTATGGCTACACCTTC. Drawing the rest from reference TRBV7-8 and TRBJ1-2, the complete variable domain is GAGVSQSPRYKVAKRGQDVALRCDPISGHVSLFWYQQALGQGPEFLTYFQNEAQLDKSGLPSDRFFAERPEGSVSTLKIQRTQQEDSAVYLCASSPPGYGYTFGSGTRLTVV.

This clone has a single count. The chain combines TRBV14 with TRBJ2-1; 7 bases line up with TRBD2. V lost 3 bases to trimming and J lost 8 bases; unmatched junction nucleotides: 7. The CDR3 totals 14 residues. Germline lookup yields CDR1 SGHDN and CDR2 FVKESK. The CDR3 bases are TGTGCCAGCAGCCACTCGTGGGGGGGGTATGAGCAGTTCTTC. Translation: CASSHSWGGYEQFF.

This clone was detected only a few times. V is TRBV10-1 and J is TRBJ1-1; the D gene is possibly TRBD1 (5 bases). CDR1 and CDR2 from the germline V gene are WNHNN and SYGVQD (reference sequence). This CDR3 is 13 amino acids long. Trimming removed 1 base at V and 5 bases at J, with 8 bases between. The CDR3 here is CASSEYRGTEAFF. The CDR3 bases are TGCGCCAGCAGTGAGTATAGGGGAACTGAAGCTTTCTTT.

The chain is built from TRBV6-1 and TRBJ1-6; D not resolved. V was trimmed by 6 bases and J by 0 bases, leaving 3 bases between them. This CDR3 region has 13 residues. Per the germline V gene, CDR1 is MNHNS and CDR2 is SASEGT. CDR3 nucleotides: TGTGCCAGCAGCAGCTCCTATAATTCACCCCTCCACTTT. Translated, it gives CASSSSYNSPLHF.

The chain combines TRBV27 with TRBJ1-2, with D maybe TRBD1 (6 bases). The V gene lost 3 bases and the J gene lost 3 bases, with 11 bases spanning the gap. The germline V gene encodes CDR1 MNHEY and CDR2 SMNVEV (reference sequence). The CDR3 has 14 amino acids. The CDR3 coding sequence is TGTGCCAGCAGTTTTGGGGGCGGAGACTATGGCTACACCTTC. This codes for CASSFGGGDYGYTF.

The CDR3 loop is CASSPDWGPGSGANVLTF. The CDR3 region has the DNA TGTGCCAGCAGCCCAGATTGGGGGCCAGGCTCTGGGGCCAACGTCCTGACTTTC. V and J are TRBV5-4 and TRBJ2-6, with D possibly matching TRBD1 (6 bases). Germline values: CDR1 SGHNT, CDR2 YYREEE (reference sequence). Deletions cut 4 bases from V and 0 bases from J, with 17 bases between. The CDR3 is made up of 18 amino acids.

J is TRBJ2-2 and V is TRBV6-1; tentative D call: TRBD1 (6 bases). CDR1 is MNHNS, CDR2 SASEGT, per germline. Trimming pared 7 bases from V and 2 bases from J, leaving 11 bases between. The CDR3 sequence is 14 residues long. As DNA, the CDR3 is TGTGCCAGCATCTTGACAGGAAACACCGGGGAGCTGTTTTTT. Translation: CASILTGNTGELFF.

In its sample, this clone was seen once. The rearrangement joins TRBV10-3 to TRBJ1-2; 8 bases are shared with TRBD1. Trimming at V came to 2 bases and at J to 6 bases, leaving 5 bases not matched to a gene. This CDR3 comprises 14 residues. Per germline, CDR1 ENHRY and CDR2 SYGVKD. The CDR3 protein is CAISEPNRGNGYTF. The CDR3, as DNA: TGTGCCATCAGTGAGCCAAACAGGGGGAATGGCTACACCTTC.

The rearrangement joins TRBV5-4 to TRBJ1-3, with 7 bases that match TRBD1. Germline CDR1 is SGHNT and CDR2 is YYREEE (reference sequence). V gave up 2 bases and J gave up 3 bases; unmatched junction bases: 5. The CDR3 runs 15 residues. The CDR3 here is CASSFVGTVGNTIYF. The DNA of the CDR3 is TGTGCCAGCAGCTTTGTCGGGACAGTTGGAAACACCATATATTTT.

V usage is TRBV5-1 and J usage is TRBJ2-5; unclear D gene. TRBJ2-7 explains the end of the DNA better; the J call may be wrong. The CDR3 extends over 14 amino acids. CDR1 and CDR2 from the germline V gene are SGHRS and YFSETQ. CDR3 in DNA: TGCGCCAGCAGCTTGGTTGGGCAGCCCTACGAGCAGTACTTC. Its translation is CASSLVGQPYEQYF.

Comment on this clone: Given a far larger clone just one base away, this is likely a sequencing read error. The genes are TRBV4-3 and TRBJ2-7; 12 positions agree with TRBD2. Looked up from germline, CDR1 is LGHNA and CDR2 is YSLEER. The CDR3 covers 16 residues. Here the CDR3 DNA reads TGCGCCAGCAGCCAAGGACTAGCGGGGGAGACCTACGGGCAGTACTTC. It yields the protein CASSQGLAGETYGQYF.

There are a few counts of this clone. The chain couples TRBV27 to TRBJ2-7; TRBD1 matches at 9 bases. The CDR3 runs to 14 residues. Germline CDR1 MNHEY, CDR2 SMNVEV (reference sequence). The ends lost 3 bases at V and 3 bases at J; junction bases unmatched: 3. The CDR3 loop reads CASSFRQGDYEQYF. The CDR3, as DNA: TGTGCCAGCAGTTTCAGACAGGGGGACTACGAGCAGTACTTC.

Only a few counts were recorded for this clone. The V call is TRBV19, the J call TRBJ1-5, with 12 bases matching TRBD1. Losses at the gene ends were 10 bases for V and 4 bases for J; bases not matched to a gene: 8. This CDR3 contains 15 residues. Germline lookup yields CDR1 LNHDA and CDR2 SQIVND (reference sequence). The CDR3 DNA reads TGTGCCACCCGGGGACAGGGGGCTACTAATCAGCCCCAGCATTTT. Protein: CATRGQGATNQPQHF.

The chain recombines TRBV9 with TRBJ2-1, with 12 bases matching TRBD2. Per germline, CDR1 SGDLS and CDR2 YYNGEE. J was trimmed by 10 bases and V by 4 bases; bases with no gene match: 6. There are 14 residues in the CDR3. This CDR3 reads CASSSQLAGGEQFF. CDR3 nucleotides: TGTGCCAGCAGCAGCCAACTAGCGGGGGGAGAGCAGTTCTTC.

This clone was detected a few times. V and J are TRBV5-5 and TRBJ1-2; 8 positions agree with TRBD1. Germline loops: CDR1 SGHKS, CDR2 YYEKEE (reference sequence). The CDR3 has 14 residues. Trimming at V came to 1 base and at J to 5 bases, leaving 4 bases not matched to a gene. This CDR3 is CASSLPGTGYGYTF. CDR3 in DNA: TGTGCCAGCAGCTTGCCTGGGACAGGATATGGCTACACCTTC.

The chain recombines TRBV10-3 with TRBJ2-7, with 8 bases fitting TRBD1. Unmatched junction bases numbered 6, after V lost 4 bases and J lost 1 base. The germline V gene encodes CDR1 ENHRY and CDR2 SYGVKD. The CDR3 length is 15 residues. The CDR3 bases are TGTGCCATCAGTGGTCAAGGACAGGGATCCTACGAGCAGTACTTC. It yields the protein CAISGQGQGSYEQYF.

This chain's CDR3 is CSVENRGDEKLFF. Here the CDR3 DNA reads TGCAGCGTTGAAAACAGGGGGGATGAAAAACTGTTTTTT. The chain couples TRBV29-1 to TRBJ1-4; 8 nucleotides match TRBD1. V shed 2 bases, J shed 6 bases, and the junction held 2 bases outside the gene matches. The germline V gene has CDR1 SQVTM and CDR2 ANQGSEA. This CDR3 has 13 amino acids. The whole variable domain, remainder taken from reference TRBV29-1 and TRBJ1-4, is SAVISQKPSRDICQRGTSLTIQCQVDSQVTMMFWYRQQPGQSLTLIATANQGSEATYESGFVIDKFPISRPNLTFSTLTVSNMSPEDSSIYLCSVENRGDEKLFFGSGTQLSVL.

The chain couples TRBV5-1 to TRBJ2-7; 11 bases are shared with TRBD2. The V and J ends lost 4 bases and 7 bases, in that order; junction bases with no gene match: 10. The germline gives CDR1 SGHRS, CDR2 YFSETQ. This CDR3 is built from 15 residues. CDR3 DNA sequence: TGCGCCAGCAGCGCCTCGACTAGCGGGACGGGGGAGCAGTACTTC. This encodes CASSASTSGTGEQYF.

This chain joins TRBV30 and TRBJ1-1; D possibly corresponds to TRBD1 (5 bases). The germline V gene encodes CDR1 GTSNPN and CDR2 SVGIG (reference sequence). V lost 3 bases to trimming and J lost 8 bases, with 16 bases between them. The CDR3 loop spans 13 amino acids. CDR3: CAWRIQGGGEAFF. The CDR3 DNA is TGTGCCTGGAGAATCCAGGGCGGGGGGGAAGCTTTCTTT.